These T cell receptor beta chains were read from a single sample in a study of blood T cells in healthy people across ages. TCRdb analysed the 5' RACE reads with MiXCR anew, one entry per CDR3 protein. The table records 1.5 million to 2 million distinct CDR3 sequences, roughly 52% of them present only once. Input material: blood. Source of these receptors: a woman aged 40 to 50 in good health. CDR3s include the opening cysteine and the closing phenylalanine or tryptophan. A D gene is named only where the DNA matches it firmly. Not all rows give a size; the values are once, few, many and, for expanded clones, a class.

D gene,J gene,V gene,clone size,CDR3 protein
TRBD2,TRBJ2-4,TRBV20-1,.,CSARDQAGEAKNIQYF
.,TRBJ2-3,TRBV7-3,.,CASSLYPEWRTDTQYF
.,TRBJ2-5,TRBV6-5,few,CASSYSSGERETQYF
TRBD2,TRBJ2-7,TRBV6-5,few,CASSYGTSGFYEQYF
TRBD2,TRBJ2-1,TRBV6-2/TRBV6-3,.,CASRSAGGRNEQFF
.,TRBJ2-1,TRBV7-8,.,CASSKATVVQFF
.,TRBJ2-3,TRBV27,.,CASSGVASIFADTQYF
TRBD2,TRBJ2-7,TRBV6-1,.,CASSSGGRFYEQYF
.,TRBJ2-3,TRBV28,.,CASREVGAGDTQYF
.,TRBJ1-2,TRBV10-3,few,CAISAGAGVPDYGYTF
.,TRBJ2-7,TRBV10-3,.,CAISIEDTSYEQYF
.,TRBJ2-3,TRBV29-1,.,CSVGGLVTDTQYF
.,TRBJ1-2,TRBV7-9,.,CASSLIQTDYGYTF
.,TRBJ2-1,TRBV24-1,.,CATSDKYDEQFF
.,TRBJ1-5,TRBV20-1,few,CSAHQGSNQPQHF
.,TRBJ2-5,TRBV20-1,.,CSARREVEETQYF
.,TRBJ1-6,TRBV19,.,CASSMNMENSPLHF
.,TRBJ2-3,TRBV6-5,.,CASSYGSGVADTQYF
.,TRBJ2-1,TRBV29-1,few,CSVIVTRQNEQFF
.,TRBJ2-1,TRBV29-1,many,CSVEASQHSYNEQFF
TRBD1,TRBJ1-1,TRBV29-1,.,CSGVLTGAEAFF
.,TRBJ2-7,TRBV6-1,.,CAISRGAYEQYF
TRBD2,TRBJ2-1,TRBV5-1,.,CASSLGTSVPSSYNEQFF
.,TRBJ1-2,TRBV20-1,few,CSATGGYTF
.,TRBJ1-2,TRBV20-1,few,CSAPVRGYGYTF